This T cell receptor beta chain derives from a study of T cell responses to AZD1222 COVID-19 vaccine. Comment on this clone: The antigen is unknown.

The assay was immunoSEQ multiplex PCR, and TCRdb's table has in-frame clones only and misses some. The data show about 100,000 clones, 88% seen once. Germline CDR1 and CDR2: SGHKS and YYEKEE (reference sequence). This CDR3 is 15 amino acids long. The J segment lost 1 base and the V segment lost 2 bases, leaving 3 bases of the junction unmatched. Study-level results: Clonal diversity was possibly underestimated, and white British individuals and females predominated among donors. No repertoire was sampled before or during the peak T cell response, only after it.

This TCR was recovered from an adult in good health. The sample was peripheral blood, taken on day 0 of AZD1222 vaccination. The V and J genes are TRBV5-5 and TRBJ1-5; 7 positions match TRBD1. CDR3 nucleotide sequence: TGTGCCAGCAGCTTTCAGACAGGGAGCAATCAGCCCCAGCATTTT. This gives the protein CASSFQTGSNQPQHF.